This entry lists 31 T cell receptor beta chains sequenced from one sample in a study of STAT3 mutations in large granular lymphocyte leukemia. Their target antigens are unknown. Study-level points and caveats: Every T-LGLL patient had at least one immunodominant TCRbeta clonotype.

Assay used: immunoSEQ multiplex PCR; TCRdb lists only in-frame clones, some missing. This repertoire shows 2,500 to 3,500 clones, 70% to 90% found once; its top ten account for approximately 50%. Sequencing input: peripheral blood mononuclear cells. The receptors stem from a man between 40 and 49 years old with T-cell large granular lymphocyte leukemia. Some clones in this sample may be carry-over from other donors' samples.

This chain uses TRBV5-1 with TRBJ1-1; D is uncertain. The CDR3 totals 14 residues. Germline lookup yields CDR1 SGHRS and CDR2 YFSETQ. V lost 0 bases, J lost 4 bases, and 10 bases lay in between. The CDR3 nucleotides are TGCGCCAGCAGCTTGGGCGATACGAGCACTGAAGCTTTCTTT. Residues: CASSLGDTSTEAFF.

The J gene is TRBJ2-7, the V gene TRBV7-9; the match to TRBD2 covers 7 bases. This CDR3 has 15 amino acids. Germline assignment: CDR1 SEHNR and CDR2 FQNEAQ (reference sequence). The J segment lost 3 bases and the V segment lost 1 base, leaving 6 bases of the junction unmatched. The CDR3 region is CASSLGGGGDYEQYF. CDR3 bases: TGTGCCAGCAGCTTAGGGGGTGGGGGGGACTACGAGCAGTACTTC. Complete variable domain (other parts from reference TRBV7-9 and TRBJ2-7): DTGVSQNPRHKITKRGQNVTFRCDPISEHNRLYWYRQTLGQGPEFLTYFQNEAQLEKSRLLSDRFSAERPKGSFSTLEIQRTEQGDSAMYLCASSLGGGGDYEQYFGPGTRLTVT.

The chain combines TRBV29-1 with TRBJ2-5; 7 bases match TRBD1. The CDR3 is 11 residues long. CDR1 and CDR2 from the germline V gene are SQVTM and ANQGSEA. V shed 7 bases, J shed 3 bases, and the junction held 2 bases outside the gene matches. In nucleotides, the CDR3 is TGCAGCGCTGGGACAGAAGAGACCCAGTACTTC. Translation gives CSAGTEETQYF. The entire variable domain, with the rest obtained from reference TRBV29-1 and TRBJ2-5, is as follows: SAVISQKPSRDICQRGTSLTIQCQVDSQVTMMFWYRQQPGQSLTLIATANQGSEATYESGFVIDKFPISRPNLTFSTLTVSNMSPEDSSIYLCSAGTEETQYFGPGTRLLVL.

This chain links TRBV9 with TRBJ2-3; D gene unclear. The CDR3 runs to 14 residues. The germline V and J ends were trimmed by 3 bases and 2 bases, with 10 bases remaining between them. Looked up from germline, CDR1 is SGDLS and CDR2 is YYNGEE. CDR3 loop: CASSAGDSTDTQYF. In DNA form, the CDR3 reads TGTGCCAGCAGCGCTGGGGATTCCACAGATACGCAGTATTTT. Based on the CDR3 plus reference TRBV9 and TRBJ2-3, the full variable domain is DSGVTQTPKHLITATGQRVTLRCSPRSGDLSVYWYQQSLDQGLQFLIQYYNGEERAKGNILERFSAQQFPDLHSELNLSSLELGDSALYFCASSAGDSTDTQYFGPGTRLTVL.

This chain connects TRBV6-6 to TRBJ1-5; no clear D gene. V was trimmed by 5 bases and J by 5 bases, leaving 10 bases between them. The CDR3 totals 13 residues. Germline-derived CDR1 and CDR2 are MNHNY and SVGAGI (reference sequence). The CDR3 coding sequence is TGTGCCAGCAGTCTCACCCTGGATCAGCCCCAGCATTTT. This codes for CASSLTLDQPQHF.

The gene calls are TRBV5-6 and TRBJ1-2, with D possibly matching TRBD1 (6 bases). Trimming stripped 0 bases from V and 2 bases from J, with 23 bases between. CDR3 length: 19 amino acids. Germline CDR1 reads SGHDT; CDR2 reads YYEEEE. The CDR3 DNA follows: TGTGCCAGCAGCTTGGGGGACACAGATAACCCGAGAAAGAACTATGGCTACACCTTC. Encoded protein: CASSLGDTDNPRKNYGYTF.

V and J are TRBV25-1 and TRBJ1-6, with D hard to call. The V end lost 6 bases, the J end lost 7 bases, and 7 bases lay between the germline ends. Germline V gene data show CDR1 as MGHDK and CDR2 as SYGVNS. CDR3 length: 12 residues. Here the CDR3 reads CASRVLNSPLHF. The CDR3 coding sequence is TGTGCCAGCAGGGTCCTAAATTCACCCCTCCACTTT. The entire variable domain, with the rest obtained from reference TRBV25-1 and TRBJ1-6, is as follows: EADIYQTPRYLVIGTGKKITLECSQTMGHDKMYWYQQDPGMELHLIHYSYGVNSTEKGDLSSESTVSRIRTEHFPLTLESARPSHTSQYLCASRVLNSPLHFGNGTRLTVT.

This sequence joins TRBV5-1 and TRBJ1-4; no definite D call. The length of the CDR3 is 15 residues. Trimming took off 4 bases at V and 0 bases at J, with 10 bases between the two ends. The germline gives CDR1 SGHRS, CDR2 YFSETQ. The CDR3 spells CASSPAGSTNEKLFF. CDR3 nucleotides: TGCGCCAGCAGCCCGGCCGGGTCAACTAATGAAAAACTGTTTTTT.

V and J are TRBV5-1 and TRBJ1-4; D not certain. The CDR3 contains 14 residues. The germline V gene has CDR1 SGHRS and CDR2 YFSETQ. V was pared by 4 bases and J by 0 bases, with 7 bases between. CDR3 nucleotide sequence: TGCGCCAGCAGCGCGGGTACAACTAATGAAAAACTGTTTTTT. Amino acids: CASSAGTTNEKLFF.

This clone occurred once. The V call is TRBV30, the J call TRBJ1-4; possible D gene TRBD1, 6 bases. Germline V CDR1 and CDR2: GTSNPN, SVGIG (reference sequence). The V end was cut by 0 bases, the J end by 8 bases, with 13 bases between. The CDR3 is 14 residues long. The CDR3 reads CAWSVQQGYEKLFF. Here the CDR3 DNA reads TGTGCCTGGAGTGTACAACAGGGTTACGAAAAACTGTTTTTT.

V usage is TRBV5-1 and J usage is TRBJ2-1; D is ambiguous. Germline V CDR1 and CDR2: SGHRS, YFSETQ. The V end was cut by 3 bases, the J end by 3 bases, with 13 bases between. The CDR3 loop spans 15 amino acids. CDR3 sequence (DNA): TGCGCCAGCAGCTCCCCTAACCCAGGCTACAATGAGCAGTTCTTC. As protein: CASSSPNPGYNEQFF. The variable domain in full, with the rest retrieved from reference TRBV5-1 and TRBJ2-1, is KAGVTQTPRYLIKTRGQQVTLSCSPISGHRSVSWYQQTPGQGLQFLFEYFSETQRNKGNFPGRFSGRQFSNSRSEMNVSTLELGDSALYLCASSSPNPGYNEQFFGPGTRLTVL.

In its sample, this clone was seen once. The chain uses TRBV7-2 and TRBJ2-3; D unclear. The V end was cut by 7 bases, the J end by 4 bases, with 6 bases between. The germline V gene encodes CDR1 SGHTA and CDR2 FQGNSA. The CDR3 loop spans 11 amino acids. CDR3 sequence (DNA): TGTGCCAGCACGTCGGCAGATACGCAGTATTTT. Amino acids: CASTSADTQYF.

The J gene is TRBJ1-1, the V gene TRBV6-5; 7 bases match TRBD1. The CDR3 totals 15 residues. The V segment lost 4 bases and the J segment 1 base; nucleotides outside the gene matches: 6. CDR1 MNHEY and CDR2 SVGAGI come from the germline V gene. In DNA form, the CDR3 reads TGTGCCAGCAGTTTCGGGACAGATGGGAACACTGAAGCTTTCTTT. Protein sequence: CASSFGTDGNTEAFF.

V gene TRBV5-1 combines with J gene TRBJ1-4, with 10 positions matching TRBD1. Unmatched junction bases numbered 8, after V lost 3 bases and J lost 6 bases. The CDR3 is 16 residues long. CDR1 is SGHRS, CDR2 YFSETQ, per germline. The CDR3 sequence: CASSSNSDRGDEKLFF. CDR3 nucleotide sequence: TGCGCCAGCAGCTCGAACTCGGACAGGGGGGATGAAAAACTGTTTTTT.

V usage is TRBV9 and J usage is TRBJ2-2; 12 nucleotides match TRBD2. The CDR3 covers 18 residues. Unmatched junction bases numbered 13, after V lost 4 bases and J lost 6 bases. The germline V gene has CDR1 SGDLS and CDR2 YYNGEE. As DNA, the CDR3 is TGTGCCAGCAGCTTGTCTAGCGGGGGGGCGGAGCTGGCCGGGGAGCTGTTTTTT. It yields the protein CASSLSSGGAELAGELFF.

The chain recombines TRBV14 with TRBJ2-7; possible D gene TRBD2, 5 bases. Germline V gene data show CDR1 as SGHDN and CDR2 as FVKESK. V was clipped by 4 bases and J by 5 bases, with 9 bases between them. The CDR3 sequence is 12 residues long. For the CDR3, the DNA is TGTGCCAGCAGCCCTCCCGGGGACGAGCAGTACTTC. Translating gives CASSPPGDEQYF.

The CDR3 sequence is CASNLSGTGLQETQYF. In DNA form, the CDR3 reads TGTGCCAGCAACTTATCCGGGACAGGGCTACAAGAGACCCAGTACTTC. V usage is TRBV28 and J usage is TRBJ2-5, with TRBD1 matching over 9 bases. This CDR3 comprises 16 residues. Germline V gene data show CDR1 as MDHEN and CDR2 as SYDVKM. Losses at the gene ends were 7 bases for V and 2 bases for J; bases not matched to a gene: 11.

The chain is built from TRBV27 and TRBJ1-5; 9 positions match TRBD1. V lost 5 bases, J lost 4 bases, and 3 bases stayed unmatched. The CDR3 is made up of 14 amino acids. Per the germline V gene, CDR1 is MNHEY and CDR2 is SMNVEV (reference sequence). The CDR3 bases are TGTGCCAGCAGTCCAGGGACAGGGAATCAGCCCCAGCATTTT. Translating gives CASSPGTGNQPQHF.

The chain joins TRBV11-2 to TRBJ2-5; a weak D match, TRBD1 (6 bases). Trimming shortened V by 3 bases and J by 5 bases, and 13 bases separated the two germline ends. Germline values: CDR1 SGHAT, CDR2 FQNNGV. The CDR3 is 14 amino acids. The CDR3 sequence is CASSFDRPPETQYF. CDR3 DNA sequence: TGTGCCAGCAGCTTTGACAGGCCTCCGGAGACCCAGTACTTC. Combining the CDR3 with reference TRBV11-2 and TRBJ2-5 gives the whole variable domain EAGVAQSPRYKIIEKRQSVAFWCNPISGHATLYWYQQILGQGPKLLIQFQNNGVVDDSQLPKDRFSAERLKGVDSTLKIQPAKLEDSAVYLCASSFDRPPETQYFGPGTRLLVL.

The CDR3 is CASSHSYGDEQYF. Here the CDR3 DNA reads TGTGCCAGCAGTCATTCGTACGGGGACGAGCAGTACTTC. The chain couples TRBV7-9 to TRBJ2-7; D perhaps matches TRBD2 (5 bases). CDR1 and CDR2 from the germline V gene are SEHNR and FQNEAQ (reference sequence). This CDR3 is built from 13 residues. With 6 bases removed from V and 5 bases from J, the gap between germline ends came to 14 bases.

The chain recombines TRBV5-4 with TRBJ1-5, with 7 bases that match TRBD1. CDR1 and CDR2 (germline): SGHNT, YYREEE (reference sequence). This CDR3 contains 13 residues. With 0 bases clipped from V and 11 bases from J, the junction kept 5 bases outside the gene matches. CDR3 sequence: CASSLDSGQAQHF. The CDR3 coding sequence is TGTGCCAGCAGCTTGGATAGTGGACAGGCCCAGCATTTT.

There are a few counts of this clone. The rearrangement uses TRBV2 and TRBJ1-6; D gene ambiguous. Germline values: CDR1 SNHLY, CDR2 FYNNEI. CDR3 length: 15 residues. V lost 1 base and J 3 bases, leaving 7 bases between the germline ends. CDR3 in amino acids: CASSEGWDYNSPLHF. As DNA, the CDR3 is TGTGCCAGCAGTGAAGGTTGGGACTATAATTCACCCCTCCACTTT. The full variable domain, in which reference TRBV2 and TRBJ1-6 provide the parts outside the CDR3, is EPEVTQTPSHQVTQMGQEVILRCVPISNHLYFYWYRQILGQKVEFLVSFYNNEISEKSEIFDDQFSVERPDGSNFTLKIRSTKLEDSAMYFCASSEGWDYNSPLHFGNGTRLTVT.

The chain couples TRBV5-4 to TRBJ2-3; D perhaps matches TRBD2 (5 bases). Looked up from germline, CDR1 is SGHNT and CDR2 is YYREEE (reference sequence). There are 15 residues in the CDR3. V was pared by 0 bases and J by 6 bases, with 14 bases between. The CDR3 nucleotides read TGTGCCAGCAGCTTGGAGAGGGTTAGTTCGGATACGCAGTATTTT. Amino acids: CASSLERVSSDTQYF.

The chain combines TRBV30 with TRBJ2-3; D might be TRBD1 (6 bases). Trimming took off 1 base at V and 6 bases at J, with 26 bases between the two ends. The germline V gene has CDR1 GTSNPN and CDR2 SVGIG (reference sequence). This CDR3 region has 18 residues. CDR3 residues: CAWSGLRVARGSPDTQYF. The CDR3 nucleotides read TGTGCCTGGAGTGGGCTAAGGGTGGCCAGGGGATCCCCGGATACGCAGTATTTT.

This chain links TRBV6-5 with TRBJ1-1; unclear D gene. Germline-derived CDR1 and CDR2 are MNHEY and SVGAGI. The V gene lost 8 bases and the J gene lost 8 bases, with 18 bases spanning the gap. CDR3 length: 13 amino acids. CDR3 in DNA: TGTGCCAGCCATAAAAAAGACGGCCGAGAAGCTTTCTTT. This codes for CASHKKDGREAFF.

The chain employs TRBV7-9 and TRBJ2-7; possibly TRBD1 for D (6 bases). The CDR3 runs to 14 residues. V was clipped by 2 bases and J by 2 bases, with 10 bases between them. In germline, CDR1 is SEHNR, CDR2 FQNEAQ (reference sequence). The CDR3 sequence: CASSLYDRPYEQYF. CDR3 sequence (DNA): TGTGCCAGCAGCTTATATGACAGGCCCTACGAGCAGTACTTC.

The V and J genes are TRBV5-1 and TRBJ2-2, with 8 bases aligning to TRBD1. CDR1 is SGHRS, CDR2 YFSETQ, per germline. The CDR3 covers 15 residues. The V segment lost 4 bases and the J segment 4 bases; nucleotides outside the gene matches: 6. CDR3 loop: CASSPRGQGTGELFF. In DNA form, the CDR3 reads TGCGCCAGCAGCCCCAGGGGGCAGGGCACCGGGGAGCTGTTTTTT. Using reference TRBV5-1 and TRBJ2-2 for the parts outside the CDR3, the full variable domain is KAGVTQTPRYLIKTRGQQVTLSCSPISGHRSVSWYQQTPGQGLQFLFEYFSETQRNKGNFPGRFSGRQFSNSRSEMNVSTLELGDSALYLCASSPRGQGTGELFFGEGSRLTVL.

This rearrangement joins TRBV4-1 to TRBJ1-4; a weak D match, TRBD1 (5 bases). The CDR3 runs 13 residues. V lost 1 base to trimming and J lost 8 bases, with 8 bases between them. The germline gives CDR1 MGHRA, CDR2 YSYEKL. The CDR3 spells CASSQAGQEKLFF. In DNA, the CDR3 is TGCGCCAGCAGCCAAGCGGGGCAGGAAAAACTGTTTTTT.

This chain uses TRBV7-9 with TRBJ2-5, with D unclear. The CDR3 spans 13 residues. The V end was cut by 5 bases, the J end by 5 bases, with 12 bases between. Germline-derived CDR1 and CDR2 are SEHNR and FQNEAQ (reference sequence). CDR3 amino acids: CASSPEIRETQYF. Written as DNA, the CDR3 is TGTGCCAGCAGCCCCGAGATAAGGGAGACCCAGTACTTC.

The CDR3 DNA reads TGTGCCAGCAGTTCACTTGAGAACACTGAAGCTTTCTTT. Translation gives CASSSLENTEAFF. V gene TRBV2 combines with J gene TRBJ1-1; D ambiguous. This CDR3 contains 13 residues. Trimming took off 5 bases at V and 1 base at J, with 8 bases between the two ends. From germline, CDR1 is SNHLY and CDR2 FYNNEI.

The rearrangement links TRBV6-5 to TRBJ1-6, with D possibly being TRBD1 (5 bases). Germline values: CDR1 MNHEY, CDR2 SVGAGI. The CDR3 is 16 amino acids. V was cut by 1 base and J by 5 bases, with 12 bases left in between. The CDR3 DNA is TGTGCCAGCAGTTACTTCGGGGGGGGTGATAATTCACCCCTCCACTTT. This codes for CASSYFGGGDNSPLHF.